This TCR beta chain stems from a study of molecular identifiers for immune sequencing clone quantification. Many counts were recorded for this clonotype. Trimming took off 3 bases at V and 10 bases at J, with 10 bases between the two ends. CDR1 is MNHEY and CDR2 is SMNVEV in the germline V gene (reference sequence). The CDR3 length is 12 residues. TCRdb redid the calling of the PCR reads with MiXCR, one entry per CDR3 protein. The sample shows a few hundred thousand distinct CDR3 sequences, 20% to 25% of them seen only once. The sample consisted of naive CD8+ T cells from blood, with Jurkat cell RNA spiked in. Subset indicated: FACS-sorted CD8+CD4-CCR7+CD45RA+ naive T cells. The receptor was derived from a human donor in good health. Some libraries in this study had Jurkat cell RNA spiked in. The chain uses TRBV27 and TRBJ2-1; D uncertain. The CDR3 spells CASSFPSGEQFF. As DNA, the CDR3 is TGTGCCAGCAGTTTCCCGTCCGGAGAGCAGTTCTTC.